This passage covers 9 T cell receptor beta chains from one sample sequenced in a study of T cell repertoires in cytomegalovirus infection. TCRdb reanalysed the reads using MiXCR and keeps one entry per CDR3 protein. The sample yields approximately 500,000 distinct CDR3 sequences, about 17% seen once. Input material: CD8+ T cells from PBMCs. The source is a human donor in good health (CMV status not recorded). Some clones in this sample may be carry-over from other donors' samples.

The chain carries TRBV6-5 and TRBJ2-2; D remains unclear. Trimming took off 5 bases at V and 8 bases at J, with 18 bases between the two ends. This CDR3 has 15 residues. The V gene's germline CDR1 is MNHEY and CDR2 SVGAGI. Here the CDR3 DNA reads TGTGCCAGCAGTCGGCGGACGCGACGGGTTGGGGAGCTGTTTTTT. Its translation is CASSRRTRRVGELFF.

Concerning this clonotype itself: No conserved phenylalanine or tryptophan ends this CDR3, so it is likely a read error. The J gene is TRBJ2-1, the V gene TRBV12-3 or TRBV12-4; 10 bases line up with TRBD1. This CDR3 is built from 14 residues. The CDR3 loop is CASSRGQGKNEQFV. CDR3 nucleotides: TGTGCAAGCAGTCGGGGACAGGGGAAAAATGAGCAGTTCGTC.

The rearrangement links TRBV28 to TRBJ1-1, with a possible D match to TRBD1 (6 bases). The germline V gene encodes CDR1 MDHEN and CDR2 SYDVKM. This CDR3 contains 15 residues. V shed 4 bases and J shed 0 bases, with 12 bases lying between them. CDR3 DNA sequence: TGTGCCAGCAGTTCTCCACAGGGCTTGAACACTGAAGCTTTCTTT. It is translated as CASSSPQGLNTEAFF.

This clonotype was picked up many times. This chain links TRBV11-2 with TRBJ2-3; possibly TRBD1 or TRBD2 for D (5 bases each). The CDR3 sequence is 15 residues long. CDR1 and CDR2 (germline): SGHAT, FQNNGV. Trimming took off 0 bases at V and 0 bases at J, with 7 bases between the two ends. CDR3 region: CASSLDGASTDTQYF. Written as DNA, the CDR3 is TGTGCCAGCAGCTTAGACGGGGCCAGCACAGATACGCAGTATTTT.

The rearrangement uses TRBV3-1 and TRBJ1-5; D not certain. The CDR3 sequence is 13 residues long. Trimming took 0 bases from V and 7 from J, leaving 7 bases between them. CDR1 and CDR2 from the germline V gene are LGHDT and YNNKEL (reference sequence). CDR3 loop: CASSQEGWQPQHF. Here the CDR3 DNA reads TGTGCCAGCAGCCAAGAGGGGTGGCAGCCCCAGCATTTT.

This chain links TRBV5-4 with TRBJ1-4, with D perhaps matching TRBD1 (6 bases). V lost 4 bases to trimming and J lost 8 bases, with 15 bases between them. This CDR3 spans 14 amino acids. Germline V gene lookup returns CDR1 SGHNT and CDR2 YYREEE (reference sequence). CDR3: CASSLRTDGEKLFF. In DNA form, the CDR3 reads TGTGCCAGCAGCCTAAGGACAGACGGCGAAAAACTGTTTTTT.

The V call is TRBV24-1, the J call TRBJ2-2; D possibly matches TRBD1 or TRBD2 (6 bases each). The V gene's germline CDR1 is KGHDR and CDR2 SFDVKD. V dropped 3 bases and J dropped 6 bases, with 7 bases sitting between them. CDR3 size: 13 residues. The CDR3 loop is CATSDRGPGELFF. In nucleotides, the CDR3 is TGTGCCACCAGTGATCGGGGGCCCGGGGAGCTGTTTTTT.

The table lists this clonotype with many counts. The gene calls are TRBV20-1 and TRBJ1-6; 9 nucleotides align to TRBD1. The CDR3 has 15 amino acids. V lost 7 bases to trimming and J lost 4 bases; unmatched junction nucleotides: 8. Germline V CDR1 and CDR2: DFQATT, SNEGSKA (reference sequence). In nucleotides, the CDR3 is TGCAGTGTTAGGAGGGACAGGGAATATAATTCACCCCTCCACTTT. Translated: CSVRRDREYNSPLHF.

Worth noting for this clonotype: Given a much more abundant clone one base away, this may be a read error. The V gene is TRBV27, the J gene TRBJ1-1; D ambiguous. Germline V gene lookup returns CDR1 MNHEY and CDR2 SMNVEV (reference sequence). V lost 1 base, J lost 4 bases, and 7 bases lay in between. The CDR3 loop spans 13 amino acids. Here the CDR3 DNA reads TGTGCCAGCAGTTTATTTTGGAGCACTGAAGCTTTCTTT. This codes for CASSLFWSTEAFF.